This TCR beta chain derives from a study of CD8 T cells in Susac syndrome (dated by TCRdb to between 2018 and 2021). As for the study more broadly: Whether CD8+ T cell activation and differentiation in Susac syndrome was antigen driven was tested using repertoire sequencing. The study compared CD8+ T cell repertoire clonality among over 9 healthy donors, around 14 Susac syndrome patients and about 16 multiple sclerosis patients.

RNA was extracted using the RNeasy kit, and 0.5 to 1 microgram was reverse transcribed with random hexamers. The immunoSEQ multiplex PCR assay, covering 54 Vbeta and 13 Jbeta segments, was used to amplify TCR beta CDR3 regions. To correct PCR amplification bias, a synthetic template baseline was used for both primer optimization and computational correction. The paper's processing steps were these. Reads were annotated to V, D and J genes per IMGT and analyzed with immunoSEQ Analyzer, keeping only productive sequences. Clonality was calculated as one minus the Shannon entropy normalized by log2 of the number of productive unique sequences. Public and private clones were assessed among the 100 most prevalent clones of each patient and control. Clones were defined as Susac-specific when absent from the healthy and MS cohorts, from approximately 970 published viral clones and from other ImmuneACCESS disease sequences. TCRdb passed the public sequencing reads through fastp at Q25 and MiXCR, retaining productive beta sequences. Duplicate CDR3 protein sequences are folded into a single record with the most common DNA and genes. TCRdb, not the original authors, processed these V and J calls. Recorded for this sample are around 80,000 distinct CDR3 sequences; 90% to 95% of them occurred a single time. Of the sample, under 0.65% falls within the top ten clones.

The paper as a whole reports these results and caveats: The TCR sequencing and HLA analysis was acknowledged to have included a relatively small number of individuals.

The germline ends are 13 bases apart after V is trimmed by 3 bases and J by 4 bases. The CDR3 measures 15 amino acids from cysteine to phenylalanine. Here the CDR3 DNA is all that survives: 45 bases in frame from base 1. Peripheral blood CD8+ and CD4+ T cells from healthy donors, Susac syndrome patients and multiple sclerosis patients were profiled using high-throughput TCR beta sequencing. Treatment-naive patients with stable or active relapsing-remitting disease fulfilling revised McDonald criteria were used as multiple sclerosis controls. Bulk CD8+ and CD4+ T cells were purified by magnetic negative isolation, while CD8+ TEMRA cells were enriched using FACS. Blood was collected in EDTA tubes and processed within 24 hours, with PBMCs isolated through density gradient centrifugation. PBMCs intended for TCR sequencing were frozen in liquid nitrogen and were later thawed in a 37 degrees C water bath. The sorted or isolated CD4+, CD8+ and CD8+ TEMRA cells reached a purity of at least 90%.

About this clonotype: The target of this receptor is not known. The sample holds no much larger clone one base away, and base qualities are not on file.

This chain joins TRBV12-3 or TRBV12-4 to TRBJ2-1; the D region is possibly TRBD1 or TRBD2, each matching across 7 bases. The sequence was collected from a human donor with multiple sclerosis. The sample comprised CD8+ T cells from PBMCs. The CDR3 protein: CASSFQGGNYNEQFF. The DNA sequence follows: TGTGCCAGCAGTTTTCAGGGGGGGAATTACAATGAGCAGTTCTTC.